Detailed here is one T cell receptor beta chain. Antigen unknown. Construction of the TCRbeta library involved unique molecular identifiers. Each CDR3 protein is one row after TCRdb ran MiXCR on the PCR reads. The sample carries about 580,000 distinct CDR3 sequences, roughly 23% recorded once. This CDR3 comprises 13 residues. The germline V gene has CDR1 SGHNT and CDR2 YYREEE (reference sequence). Trimming removed 5 bases at V and 0 bases at J, with 9 bases between. This sample is part of a study of T-cell reconstitution after alpha-beta-depleted transplantation in children. Notes on the study in general: The authors attributed T-cell counts and diversity one year after transplant mostly to newly produced T cells.

The genes are TRBV5-4 and TRBJ2-7; D is ambiguous. The sequences come from PBMCs, mostly from graft donor cells, collected 360 days after TCRalphabeta/CD19-depleted stem cell transplant. This sequence originates from a boy less than two years old who had a stem cell transplant for acute myeloid leukemia, so the T cells may come from the graft donor. CDR3 sequence reads: CASREDLSYEQYF. CDR3 in DNA: TGTGCCAGCAGAGAGGACCTCTCCTACGAGCAGTACTTC.